This T cell receptor (beta chain) was found in a study of T cells after yellow fever vaccination. From the 5' RACE reads, TCRdb called clonotypes with MiXCR, one entry per CDR3 protein. The top ten hold 18% of the sample, which has around 400,000 distinct CDR3 sequences, about 9.9% seen once. This clonotype came up a few times. The ends were cut back, 0 bases at V and 0 bases at J, with 14 bases in the middle. CDR1 is MNHEY, CDR2 SVGAGI, per germline. The CDR3 is 17 amino acids. Sequencing used PBMCs, obtained on the day of the first yellow fever vaccination. This clonotype was obtained from a man younger than 30 who received the YFV17D yellow fever vaccine. V is TRBV6-5 and J is TRBJ1-2, with no clear D. In nucleotides, the CDR3 is TGTGCCAGCAGTTACTCTCTCGGGAAAGGAGCTAACTATGGCTACACCTTC. Protein: CASSYSLGKGANYGYTF.